These 6 T cell receptor beta chains were all obtained from the same sample, sequenced in a study of T cells in Graves' hyperthyroidism and ophthalmopathy. The CDR3 regions of TCR beta were amplified from RNA transcripts. In the first-round RT-PCR of the TCR CDR3, the HTBI primer set was used. TCRdb called the multiplex PCR reads again in MiXCR, with one record for every CDR3 protein. The sample has around 350,000 distinct CDR3 sequences; approximately 20% are singletons. Sequencing input: blood. Source of these receptors: a woman under 30 with Graves' hyperthyroidism.

V and J are TRBV11-2 and TRBJ1-2; 10 bases map to TRBD1. CDR3 length: 18 amino acids. After removal of 5 bases from V and 7 bases from J, the junction contained 19 bases not matched to a gene. Germline values: CDR1 SGHAT, CDR2 FQNNGV. This CDR3 reads CASSPGTGELSSMGGYTF. The CDR3 DNA sequence: TGTGCCAGCAGCCCCGGGACAGGGGAATTATCGTCGATGGGTGGCTACACCTTC.

This clonotype was seen ten or more times. The chain's CDR3 is CASSNGLAHGYTF. CDR3 in DNA: TGTGCCAGCAGTAACGGGTTGGCTCATGGCTACACCTTC. The gene calls are TRBV6-5 and TRBJ1-2; D is ambiguous. V lost 5 bases to trimming and J lost 6 bases, with 13 bases between them. In germline, CDR1 is MNHEY, CDR2 SVGAGI. This CDR3 region has 13 residues.

This clonotype has more than one count but fewer than ten. This sequence joins TRBV6-2 or TRBV6-3 and TRBJ2-7; 7 positions match TRBD1. The germline CDR1 and CDR2 sequences are MNHEY and SVGEGT. The CDR3 extends over 16 amino acids. With 4 bases clipped from V and 3 bases from J, the junction kept 12 bases outside the gene matches. The CDR3: CASSFDSTGTVYEQYF. The CDR3 DNA follows: TGTGCCAGCAGTTTTGATTCGACAGGGACCGTCTACGAGCAGTACTTC.

This clonotype was detected ten times or more. V is TRBV7-9 and J is TRBJ2-7; tentative D call: TRBD1 (6 bases). Trimming pared 5 bases from V and 1 base from J, leaving 12 bases between. This CDR3 is built from 14 residues. The germline V gene has CDR1 SEHNR and CDR2 FQNEAQ (reference sequence). The CDR3 reads CASSIDRKSYEQYF. The CDR3 DNA is TGTGCCAGCAGCATAGACAGGAAGTCCTACGAGCAGTACTTC.

The chain is built from TRBV12-3 or TRBV12-4 and TRBJ2-7; TRBD2 matches 9 bases. The trim removed 5 bases at V and 0 bases at J, leaving 14 bases unmatched. This CDR3 spans 18 amino acids. The CDR3 here is CASSLHRRLAASSYEQYF. For the CDR3, the DNA is TGTGCCAGCAGTCTCCACCGGAGACTAGCGGCTAGCTCCTACGAGCAGTACTTC.

In DNA, the CDR3 is TGTGCCAGCAGGAGGGACAGCTCCTTCTCTGGAAACACCATATATTTT. Residues: CASRRDSSFSGNTIYF. The V gene is TRBV6-1, the J gene TRBJ1-3; 7 bases are a match to TRBD1. The CDR3 has 16 residues. Per germline, CDR1 MNHNS and CDR2 SASEGT. V lost 6 bases, J lost 0 bases, and 8 bases stayed unmatched.